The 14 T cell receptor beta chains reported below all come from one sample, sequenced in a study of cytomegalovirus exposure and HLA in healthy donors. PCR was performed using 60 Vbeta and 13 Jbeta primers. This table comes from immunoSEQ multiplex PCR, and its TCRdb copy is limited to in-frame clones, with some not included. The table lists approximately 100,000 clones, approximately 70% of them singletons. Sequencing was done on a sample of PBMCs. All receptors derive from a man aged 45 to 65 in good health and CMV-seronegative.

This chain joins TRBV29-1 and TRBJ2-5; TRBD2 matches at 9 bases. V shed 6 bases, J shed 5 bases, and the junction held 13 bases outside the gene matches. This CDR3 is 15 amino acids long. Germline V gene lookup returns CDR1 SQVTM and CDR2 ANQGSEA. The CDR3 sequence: CSVRSGAGGEETQYF. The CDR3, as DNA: TGCAGCGTCCGCTCGGGGGCGGGAGGGGAGGAGACCCAGTACTTC.

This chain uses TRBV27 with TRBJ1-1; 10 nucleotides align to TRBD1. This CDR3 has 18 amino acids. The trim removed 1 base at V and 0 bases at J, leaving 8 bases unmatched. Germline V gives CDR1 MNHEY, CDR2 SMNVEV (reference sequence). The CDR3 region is CASSLFFGTGVLNTEAFF. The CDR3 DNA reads TGTGCCAGCAGTTTATTCTTTGGGACAGGGGTATTGAACACTGAAGCTTTCTTT.

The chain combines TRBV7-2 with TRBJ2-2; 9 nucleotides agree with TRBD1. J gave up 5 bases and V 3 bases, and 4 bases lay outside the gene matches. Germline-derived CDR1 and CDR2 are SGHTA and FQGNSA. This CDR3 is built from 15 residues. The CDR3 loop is CASSFGTGRTGELFF. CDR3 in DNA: TGTGCCAGCAGCTTCGGGACAGGGAGGACCGGGGAGCTGTTTTTT. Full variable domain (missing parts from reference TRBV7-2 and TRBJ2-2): GAGVSQSPSNKVTEKGKDVELRCDPISGHTALYWYRQSLGQGLEFLIYFQGNSAPDKSGLPSDRFSAERTGGSVSTLTIQRTQQEDSAVYLCASSFGTGRTGELFFGEGSRLTVL.

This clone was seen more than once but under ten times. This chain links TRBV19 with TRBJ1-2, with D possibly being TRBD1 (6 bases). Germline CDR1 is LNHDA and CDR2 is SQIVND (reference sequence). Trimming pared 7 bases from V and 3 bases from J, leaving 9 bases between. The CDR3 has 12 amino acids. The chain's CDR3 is CASNNRDYGYTF. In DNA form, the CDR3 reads TGTGCCAGTAACAACAGGGACTATGGCTACACCTTC.

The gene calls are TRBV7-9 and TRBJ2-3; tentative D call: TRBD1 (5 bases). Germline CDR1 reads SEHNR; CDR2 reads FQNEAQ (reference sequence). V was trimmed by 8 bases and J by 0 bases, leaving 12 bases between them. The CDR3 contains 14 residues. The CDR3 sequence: CASVRASSTDTQYF. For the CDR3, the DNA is TGTGCCAGCGTCAGGGCCTCTAGCACAGATACGCAGTATTTT.

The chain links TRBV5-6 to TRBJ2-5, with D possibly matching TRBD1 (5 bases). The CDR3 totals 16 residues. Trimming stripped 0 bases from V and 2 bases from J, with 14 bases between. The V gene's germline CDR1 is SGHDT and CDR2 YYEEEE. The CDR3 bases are TGTGCCAGCAGCTTGGCTCTTTTTGGGGCTCAAGAGACCCAGTACTTC. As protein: CASSLALFGAQETQYF.

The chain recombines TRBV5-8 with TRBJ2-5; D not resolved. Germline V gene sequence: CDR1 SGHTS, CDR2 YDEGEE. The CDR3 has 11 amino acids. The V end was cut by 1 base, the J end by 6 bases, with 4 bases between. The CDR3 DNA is TGTGCCAGCAGCTTGTATCAGACCCAGTACTTC. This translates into CASSLYQTQYF. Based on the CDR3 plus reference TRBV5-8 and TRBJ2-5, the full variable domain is EAGVTQSPTHLIKTRGQQATLRCSPISGHTSVYWYQQALGLGLQFLLWYDEGEERNRGNFPPRFSGRQFPNYSSELNVNALELEDSALYLCASSLYQTQYFGPGTRLLVL.

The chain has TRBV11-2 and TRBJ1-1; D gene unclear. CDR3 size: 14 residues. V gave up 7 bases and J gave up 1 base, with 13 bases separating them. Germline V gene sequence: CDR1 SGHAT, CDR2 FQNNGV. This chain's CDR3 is CASTATTSNTEAFF. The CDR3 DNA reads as TGTGCCAGCACCGCCACTACATCGAACACTGAAGCTTTCTTT. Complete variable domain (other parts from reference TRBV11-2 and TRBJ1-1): EAGVAQSPRYKIIEKRQSVAFWCNPISGHATLYWYQQILGQGPKLLIQFQNNGVVDDSQLPKDRFSAERLKGVDSTLKIQPAKLEDSAVYLCASTATTSNTEAFFGQGTRLTVV.

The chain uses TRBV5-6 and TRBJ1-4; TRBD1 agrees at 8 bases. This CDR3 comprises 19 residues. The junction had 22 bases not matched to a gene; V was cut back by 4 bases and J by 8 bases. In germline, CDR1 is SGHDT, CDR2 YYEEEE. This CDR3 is CASSPRYNYRGKIGEKLFF. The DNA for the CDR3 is TGTGCCAGCAGCCCCCGTTATAACTACAGGGGGAAAATAGGGGAAAAACTGTTTTTT. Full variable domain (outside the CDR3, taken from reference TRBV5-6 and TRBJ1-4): DAGVTQSPTHLIKTRGQQVTLRCSPKSGHDTVSWYQQALGQGPQFIFQYYEEEERQRGNFPDRFSGHQFPNYSSELNVNALLLGDSALYLCASSPRYNYRGKIGEKLFFGSGTQLSVL.

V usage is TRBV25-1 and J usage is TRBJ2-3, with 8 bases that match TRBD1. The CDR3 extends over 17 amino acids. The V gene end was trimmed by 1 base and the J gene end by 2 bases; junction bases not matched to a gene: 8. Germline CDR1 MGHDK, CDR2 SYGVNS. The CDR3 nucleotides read TGTGCCAGCAGTGAATGGGTAACAGGGGGATCCACAGATACGCAGTATTTT. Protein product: CASSEWVTGGSTDTQYF.

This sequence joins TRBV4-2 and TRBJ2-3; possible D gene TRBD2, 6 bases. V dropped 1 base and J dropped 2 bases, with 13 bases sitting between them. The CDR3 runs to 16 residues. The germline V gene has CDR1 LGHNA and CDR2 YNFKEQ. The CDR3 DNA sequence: TGTGCCAGCAGCCAAGGAGTTCCTAGCGCCACAGATACGCAGTATTTT. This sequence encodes CASSQGVPSATDTQYF.

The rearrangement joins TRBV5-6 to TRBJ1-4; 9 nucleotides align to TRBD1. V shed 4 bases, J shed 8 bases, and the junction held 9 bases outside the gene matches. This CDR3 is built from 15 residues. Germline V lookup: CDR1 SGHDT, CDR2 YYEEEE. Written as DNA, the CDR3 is TGTGCCAGCAGCCCGCCGGGACAGGGCAAAGAAAAACTGTTTTTT. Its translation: CASSPPGQGKEKLFF.

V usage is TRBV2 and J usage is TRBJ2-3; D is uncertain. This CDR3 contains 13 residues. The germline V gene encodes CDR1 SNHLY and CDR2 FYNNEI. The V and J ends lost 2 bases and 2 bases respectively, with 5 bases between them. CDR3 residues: CASSERLTDTQYF. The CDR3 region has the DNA TGTGCCAGCAGTGAAAGACTCACAGATACGCAGTATTTT.

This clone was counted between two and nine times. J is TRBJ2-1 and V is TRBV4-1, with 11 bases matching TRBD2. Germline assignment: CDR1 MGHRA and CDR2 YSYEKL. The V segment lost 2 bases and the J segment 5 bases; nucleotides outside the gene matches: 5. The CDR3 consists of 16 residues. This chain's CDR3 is CASSQPTSGTDNEQFF. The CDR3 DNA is TGCGCCAGCAGCCAACCGACTAGCGGGACTGACAATGAGCAGTTCTTC.